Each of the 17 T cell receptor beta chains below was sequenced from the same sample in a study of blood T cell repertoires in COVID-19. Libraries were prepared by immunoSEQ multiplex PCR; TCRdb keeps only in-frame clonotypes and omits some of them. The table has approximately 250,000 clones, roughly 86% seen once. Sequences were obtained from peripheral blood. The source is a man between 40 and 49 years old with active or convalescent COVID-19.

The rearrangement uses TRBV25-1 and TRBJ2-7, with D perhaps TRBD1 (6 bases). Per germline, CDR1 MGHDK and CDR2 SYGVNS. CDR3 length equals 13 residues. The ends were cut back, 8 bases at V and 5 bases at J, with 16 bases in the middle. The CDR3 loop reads CASSLLGANEQYF. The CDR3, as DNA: TGTGCCAGCTCTCTCTTGGGGGCGAACGAGCAGTACTTC.

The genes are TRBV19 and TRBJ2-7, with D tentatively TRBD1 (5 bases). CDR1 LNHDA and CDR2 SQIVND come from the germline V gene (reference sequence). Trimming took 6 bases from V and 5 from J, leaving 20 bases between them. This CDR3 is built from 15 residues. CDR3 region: CASSHRQEIMDEQYF. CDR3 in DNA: TGTGCCAGTAGCCACAGGCAGGAGATCATGGACGAGCAGTACTTC.

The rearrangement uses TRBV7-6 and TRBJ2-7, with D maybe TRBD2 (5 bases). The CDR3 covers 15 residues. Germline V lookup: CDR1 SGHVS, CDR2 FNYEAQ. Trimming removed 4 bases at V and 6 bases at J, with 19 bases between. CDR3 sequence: CASSSRGQPLVEQYF. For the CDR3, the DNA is TGTGCCAGCAGCTCCCGAGGGCAGCCCCTAGTCGAGCAGTACTTC.

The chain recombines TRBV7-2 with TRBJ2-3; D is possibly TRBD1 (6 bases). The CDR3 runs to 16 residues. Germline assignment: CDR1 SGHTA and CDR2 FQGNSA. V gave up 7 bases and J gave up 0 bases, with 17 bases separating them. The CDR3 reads CASTRPGTTSTDTQYF. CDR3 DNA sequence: TGTGCCAGCACCAGACCTGGGACAACTAGCACAGATACGCAGTATTTT.

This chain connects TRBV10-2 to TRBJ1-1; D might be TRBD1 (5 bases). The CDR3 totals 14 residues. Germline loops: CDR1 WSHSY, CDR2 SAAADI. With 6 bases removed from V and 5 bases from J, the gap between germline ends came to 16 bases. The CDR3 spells CASRSGRGGTEAFF. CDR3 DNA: TGCGCCAGCAGGTCCGGGAGGGGTGGGACTGAAGCTTTCTTT.

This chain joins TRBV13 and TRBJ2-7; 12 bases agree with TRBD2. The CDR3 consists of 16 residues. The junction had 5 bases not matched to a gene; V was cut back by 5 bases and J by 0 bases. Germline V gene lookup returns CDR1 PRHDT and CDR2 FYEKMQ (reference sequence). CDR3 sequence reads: CASSPWTSGNSYEQYF. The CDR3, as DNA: TGTGCCAGCAGCCCCTGGACTAGCGGGAACTCCTACGAGCAGTACTTC.

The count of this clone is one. The CDR3 sequence: CASSISRGRDVGELFF. CDR3 nucleotides: TGTGCCAGTAGTATTTCCAGGGGGCGCGATGTCGGGGAGCTGTTTTTT. J is TRBJ2-2 and V is TRBV19; 8 bases agree with TRBD1. V was pared by 3 bases and J by 7 bases, with 10 bases of the junction left unmatched. Germline-derived CDR1 and CDR2 are LNHDA and SQIVND (reference sequence). The CDR3 consists of 16 residues.

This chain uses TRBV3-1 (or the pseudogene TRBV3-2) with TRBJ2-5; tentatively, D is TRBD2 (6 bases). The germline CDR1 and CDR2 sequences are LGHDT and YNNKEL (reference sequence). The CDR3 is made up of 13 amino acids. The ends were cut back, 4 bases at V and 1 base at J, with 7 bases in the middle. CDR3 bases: TGTGCCAGCAGCCCGGGACTCCAAGAGACCCAGTACTTC. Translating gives CASSPGLQETQYF.

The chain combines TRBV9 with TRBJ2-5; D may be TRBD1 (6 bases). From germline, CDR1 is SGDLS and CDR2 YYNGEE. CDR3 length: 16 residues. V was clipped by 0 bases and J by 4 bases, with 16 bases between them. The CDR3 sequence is CASSVDERGFGETQYF. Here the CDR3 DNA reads TGTGCCAGCAGCGTAGATGAGAGGGGGTTTGGAGAGACCCAGTACTTC.

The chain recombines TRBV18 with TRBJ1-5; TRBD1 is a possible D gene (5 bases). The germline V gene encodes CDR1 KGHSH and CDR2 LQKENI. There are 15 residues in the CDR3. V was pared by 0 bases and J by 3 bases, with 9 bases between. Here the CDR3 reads CASSPPGGFNQPQHF. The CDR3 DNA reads TGTGCCAGCTCACCACCGGGGGGGTTCAATCAGCCCCAGCATTTT.

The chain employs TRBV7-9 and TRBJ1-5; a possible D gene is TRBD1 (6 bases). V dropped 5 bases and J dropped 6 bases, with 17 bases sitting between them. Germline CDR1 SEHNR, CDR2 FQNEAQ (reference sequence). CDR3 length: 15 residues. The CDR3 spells CASSRGPEGGQPQHF. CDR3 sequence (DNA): TGTGCCAGCAGCCGAGGGCCAGAAGGGGGTCAGCCCCAGCATTTT.

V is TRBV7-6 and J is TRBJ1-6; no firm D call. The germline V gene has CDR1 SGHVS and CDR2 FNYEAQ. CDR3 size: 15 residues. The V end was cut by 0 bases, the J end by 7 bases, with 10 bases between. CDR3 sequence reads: CASSLAAGDNSPLHF. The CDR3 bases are TGTGCCAGCAGCTTAGCGGCAGGCGACAATTCACCCCTCCACTTT.

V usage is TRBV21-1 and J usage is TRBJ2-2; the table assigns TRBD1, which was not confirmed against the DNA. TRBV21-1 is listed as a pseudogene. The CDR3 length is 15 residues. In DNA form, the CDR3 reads TGTGCCAGCAGCAAACGGACAGGGTGCACCGGGGAGCTGTTTTTT. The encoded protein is CASSKRTGCTGELFF.

DNA for the CDR3: TGTGCCACCAGGATTCCCCTAGCGTACGAGCAGTACTTC. It is translated as CATRIPLAYEQYF. V gene TRBV28 combines with J gene TRBJ2-7, with a weak D call TRBD2 (6 bases). This CDR3 is 13 amino acids long. Germline CDR1 is MDHEN and CDR2 is SYDVKM. V was shortened by 10 bases and J by 4 bases, with 17 bases between the two germline ends.

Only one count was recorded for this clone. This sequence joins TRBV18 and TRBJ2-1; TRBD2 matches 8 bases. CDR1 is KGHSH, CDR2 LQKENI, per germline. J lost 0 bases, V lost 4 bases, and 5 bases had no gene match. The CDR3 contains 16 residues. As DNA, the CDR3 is TGTGCCAGCTCACGCCAAACTAGCGGCTCCTACAATGAGCAGTTCTTC. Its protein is CASSRQTSGSYNEQFF.

In DNA form, the CDR3 reads TGCGCCAGCAGCGGACTACTCTCCTACGAGCAGTACTTC. It encodes CASSGLLSYEQYF. The chain joins TRBV5-1 to TRBJ2-7; tentative D call: TRBD2 (6 bases). The CDR3 has 13 amino acids. Germline CDR1 is SGHRS and CDR2 is YFSETQ. Trimming cost V 4 bases and J 0 bases, with 8 bases left between them.

The CDR3 region is CASSGQGGHYGYTF. CDR3 DNA: TGTGCCAGCAGCGGACAGGGCGGACACTATGGCTACACCTTC. The rearrangement uses TRBV9 and TRBJ1-2; 7 bases match TRBD1. The CDR3 loop spans 14 amino acids. The germline gives CDR1 SGDLS, CDR2 YYNGEE. Germline trimming cut 3 bases from V and 3 bases from J; bases unmatched to any gene: 5.